This T cell receptor beta chain was identified during a study of vaccination and CD4 T cells after COVID-19. Study in general: Post-vaccine sample collection happened at a median of about 72 days after dose two, ranging 14 to 241.

The treatment denotes: roughly 10-day PBMC culture with coronavirus spike peptide pools or control peptides (ViraFEST assay). ViraFEST enlarged antigen-specific T cell populations with peptide pools and afterwards sequenced TCRs. PBMCs, plated at roughly 2 million per well, were grown in the presence of 9.5 to 10 IU/ml IL-2 and 10 ug/ml peptide pools. An Oncomine TCR Beta short-read assay was used to sequence the DNA from cultured CD4+ T cells. From the PCR reads, TCRdb called clonotypes with MiXCR, one entry per CDR3 protein. In the table there are several thousand distinct CDR3 sequences, around three fifths of which are singletons. The CDR3 loop spans 14 amino acids. Germline-derived CDR1 and CDR2 are WSHSY and SAAADI. V gave up 6 bases and J gave up 4 bases, with 15 bases separating them. With regard to this clonotype: Its antigen is unknown.

The TCR sequence derives from a human donor who had recovered from COVID-19. The chain has TRBV10-2 and TRBJ1-2, with D perhaps TRBD1 (6 bases). Sequenced material: CD4+ T cells from blood, cultured in vitro. The CDR3 loop is CASRETGTRYGYTF. CDR3 in DNA: TGCGCCAGCAGGGAAACAGGGACCCGCTATGGCTACACCTTC.